Listed below are T cell receptor beta chains from one sample, sequenced in a study of PD-1 blockade in mismatch repair-deficient tumors. Assay used: immunoSEQ multiplex PCR; TCRdb lists only in-frame clones, some missing. The repertoire holds some 100,000 clones, with under 90% as singletons. Material: peripheral blood, obtained 36 weeks after starting pembrolizumab. The source of these receptors is an adult with mismatch repair-deficient cancer. Both conserved end residues are part of each CDR3. D genes are given only for firm matches. Rows give clone size only sometimes, using once, few, many, or a class for an expanded clone.

TRBJ2-2,TRBD2,TRBV25-1,.,TGTGCCAGCAGTGACCGAAGACTAGCGGGGAACACCGGGGAGCTGTTTTTT,CASSDRRLAGNTGELFF
TRBJ2-3,.,TRBV5-5,.,TGTGCCAGCAGCTTGGGTTCCCAGCGGTGGTCAGATACGCAGTATTTT,CASSLGSQRWSDTQYF
TRBJ2-1,TRBD2,TRBV5-4,.,TGTGCCAGCAGTAAGCCTATCACGGGAGGGGACAATGAGCAGTTCTTC,CASSKPITGGDNEQFF
TRBJ2-7,TRBD2,TRBV18,.,TGTGCCAGCTCACAAGGGACTAGCTCAGGTTACGAGCAGTACTTC,CASSQGTSSGYEQYF
TRBJ1-5,.,TRBV9,.,TGTGCCAGCAGCGTACGGGCCGGTCAGCCCCAGCATTTT,CASSVRAGQPQHF
TRBJ1-3,.,TRBV11-1,few,TGTGCCAGCAGCCAGGACCTTCTCCGAAACACCATATATTTT,CASSQDLLRNTIYF
TRBJ2-6,.,TRBV6-5,.,TGTGCCAGCAGCGACGGGTCTGGGGCCAACGTCCTGACTTTC,CASSDGSGANVLTF
TRBJ2-2,TRBD1,TRBV7-9,once,TGTGCCAGCAGCGGACAGGGGGTGCTAGGCACCGGGGAGCTGTTTTTT,CASSGQGVLGTGELFF
TRBJ2-2,TRBD2,TRBV11-2,.,TGTGCCAGCAGCTGGAAAGGACTAGCGGGAGGGCTTGGGACCGGGGAGCTGTTTTTT,CASSWKGLAGGLGTGELFF
TRBJ1-5,.,TRBV19,.,TGTGCCAGTAGAAGAACAGAAGCTCATCAGCCCCAGCATTTT,CASRRTEAHQPQHF
TRBJ2-7,.,TRBV5-1,.,TGCGCCAGCAGCTTGGAGGGGTCGTTCTCCTACGAGCAGTACTTC,CASSLEGSFSYEQYF
TRBJ2-3,TRBD1,TRBV9,.,TGTGCCAGCAGCCGGGGACAGGGCCCAGATACGCAGTATTTT,CASSRGQGPDTQYF
TRBJ2-7,TRBD1,TRBV5-4,.,TGTGCCAGCAGCTTGGGACAGGGTATCGAGCAGTACTTC,CASSLGQGIEQYF
TRBJ2-5,.,TRBV27,.,TGTGCCAGGCAACAAAGTTCTGGTGAGCAGTACTTC,CARQQSSGEQYF
TRBJ1-5,.,TRBV27,few,TGTGCCAGCAGTACTGGGGGACAGCCCCAGCATTTT,CASSTGGQPQHF
TRBJ1-1,.,TRBV30,.,TGTGCCTGGAGAACACCAGGGAGGGCTTTCTTT,CAWRTPGRAFF
TRBJ2-1,.,TRBV21-1,.,TGTGCCAGCAGAAAGACTAAGTGTAATGAGCAGTTCTTC,CASRKTKCNEQFF
TRBJ2-2,.,TRBV6-1,.,TGTGCCAGCAGTGAAGCGGCAGGAGTCACCGGGGAGCTGTTTTTT,CASSEAAGVTGELFF
TRBJ1-5,.,TRBV9,.,TGTGCCAGCAGCCCGACAGTTGGGAGCAATCAGCCCCAGCATTTT,CASSPTVGSNQPQHF
TRBJ2-5,.,TRBV29-1,.,TGCAGCGTTGGGGGAGCGGGCCACCAAGAGACCCAGTACTTC,CSVGGAGHQETQYF
TRBJ2-2,.,TRBV2,few,TGTGCCAGCAACGGGGGCACCGGGGAGCTGTTTTTT,CASNGGTGELFF
TRBJ2-3,TRBD2,TRBV7-7,.,TGTGCTAGCGGGGCAATCTCTAGCACAGATACGCAGTATTTT,CASGAISSTDTQYF